What follows is one TCR beta chain and its context. The antigen is undetermined. This sample was included in a study of T-cell memory formation after mild COVID-19. As for the study in general: TCR clusters were mostly confined to one donor each. General study results and limits: Balance between CD4 and CD8 was seen in clones contracting day 15 to 85, and a CD4+ lean was seen in later expanders.

V dropped 2 bases and J dropped 6 bases, with 13 bases sitting between them. CDR3 length equals 15 residues. Germline-derived CDR1 and CDR2 are SEHNR and FQNEAQ (reference sequence). 5'RACE primed from the constant segment yielded TCR alpha and TCR beta cDNA libraries bearing sample barcodes and UMIs. TCRdb passed the 5' RACE reads through MiXCR, listing each CDR3 protein once. The sample lists under 700,000 distinct CDR3 sequences; roughly 22% were seen once. J is TRBJ2-2 and V is TRBV7-9; D is unresolved. This sequence was found in an adult woman who had mild COVID-19 (a few samples of this study predate the infection). Cell type and time point are not known. Sample: PBMCs or a T cell subset sorted from them (not recorded which). The CDR3 loop reads CASSLSSVAAGELFF. The CDR3, as DNA: TGTGCCAGCAGCTTATCCTCAGTTGCGGCCGGGGAGCTGTTTTTT.